These T cell receptor beta chains were read from a single sample in a study of shared clonotypes between healthy human individuals. Method: immunoSEQ multiplex PCR; TCRdb's copy keeps in-frame clones and lacks some. Seen here are around 2.5 million clones, roughly 93% observed once, and the top ten hold about 0.34%. Sequenced material: naive CD4+ T cells from PBMCs. Every receptor here comes from a man aged 18 to 30 in good health. Some clones in this sample may be carry-over from other donors' samples. CDR3s include the opening cysteine and the closing phenylalanine or tryptophan. A D gene is named only where the DNA matches it firmly. Part of the rows lack a size; the others show once, few, many or a class for expanded clones.

D,V,J,size,CDR3,DNA
-,TRBV5-4,TRBJ2-2,-,CASSLWQVDGELFF,TGTGCCAGCAGCTTGTGGCAGGTTGACGGGGAGCTGTTTTTT
TRBD1,TRBV11-2,TRBJ1-1,-,CASSPASLQGLSPEAFF,TGTGCCAGCAGCCCCGCCTCTTTACAGGGGCTATCCCCTGAAGCTTTCTTT
-,TRBV5-1,TRBJ2-1,once,CASSLQGTRYNEQFF,TGCGCCAGCAGCTTGCAGGGGACCCGCTACAATGAGCAGTTCTTC
TRBD1,TRBV7-9,TRBJ2-7,once,CASRGWDRGSDEQYF,TGTGCCAGCAGGGGATGGGACAGGGGTAGCGACGAGCAGTACTTC
TRBD1,TRBV18,TRBJ1-2,-,CASSGQGHYGYTF,TGTGCCAGCTCTGGACAGGGACACTATGGCTACACCTTC
TRBD2,TRBV5-4,TRBJ2-3,-,CASSSSGGTDTQYF,TGTGCCAGCAGCTCTAGCGGAGGCACAGATACGCAGTATTTT
-,TRBV5-4,TRBJ1-4,-,CASSLAGLGDEKLFF,TGTGCCAGCAGCTTAGCAGGGTTAGGGGATGAAAAACTGTTTTTT
-,TRBV7-6,TRBJ1-5,-,CASSSAGPYSNQPQHF,TGTGCCAGCAGCTCCGCCGGGCCCTATAGCAATCAGCCCCAGCATTTT
TRBD1,TRBV6-6,TRBJ1-1,-,CASSPRDRGYTEAFF,TGTGCCAGCAGTCCCCGGGACAGGGGGTACACTGAAGCTTTCTTT
TRBD2,TRBV18,TRBJ2-1,once,CASSPPASGNNEQFF,TGTGCCAGCTCACCACCGGCTAGCGGGAACAATGAGCAGTTCTTC
TRBD1,TRBV28,TRBJ1-4,once,CASSLFDIGQASEKLFF,TGTGCCAGCAGTTTATTTGATATCGGACAGGCCTCTGAAAAACTGTTTTTT
-,TRBV7-2,TRBJ2-2,-,CASSLVHGGGLNTGELFF,TGTGCCAGCAGCTTAGTGCATGGGGGCGGGCTGAACACCGGGGAGCTGTTTTTT
-,TRBV7-6,TRBJ2-7,-,CASSLTGGEQYF,TGTGCCAGCAGCTTGACCGGGGGCGAGCAGTACTTC
-,TRBV21-1,TRBJ2-3,-,CASSKEQGGHRATQYF,TGTGCCAGCAGCAAGGAGCAGGGAGGCCACAGAGCTACGCAGTATTTT
TRBD2,TRBV5-1,TRBJ2-5,-,CASSLRLAGDQETQYF,TGCGCCAGCAGCCTCCGACTAGCGGGGGACCAAGAGACCCAGTACTTC
TRBD1,TRBV6-5,TRBJ1-2,-,CASSYSGGDYGYTF,TGTGCCAGCAGTTACTCAGGGGGCGACTATGGCTACACCTTC
-,TRBV27,TRBJ2-2,-,CASSFRSGVSRELFF,TGTGCCAGCAGTTTTCGGTCAGGGGTAAGCCGGGAGCTGTTTTTT
-,TRBV6-1,TRBJ2-3,-,CASSRNTDTQYF,TGTGCCAGCAGTAGAAACACAGATACGCAGTATTTT
TRBD2,TRBV5-4,TRBJ2-7,-,CASSWGLAGATYEQYF,TGTGCCAGCAGTTGGGGGCTAGCGGGGGCCACCTACGAGCAGTACTTC
-,TRBV29-1,TRBJ2-5,-,CSVGVGMETQYF,TGCAGCGTTGGGGTAGGGATGGAGACCCAGTACTTC
-,TRBV19,TRBJ1-2,-,CASSMGGFPPLSGYTF,TGTGCCAGTAGTATGGGAGGGTTTCCCCCTCTATCTGGCTACACCTTC
-,TRBV5-4,TRBJ1-2,-,CASSLPLRGLGGYTF,TGTGCCAGCAGCTTGCCCCTTCGGGGACTCGGGGGCTACACCTTC
TRBD1,TRBV6-1,TRBJ2-3,-,CASRGTGVGTQYF,TGTGCCAGCAGGGGGACAGGCGTGGGTACGCAGTATTTT
-,TRBV28,TRBJ2-5,-,CASSLPPGTQYF,TGTGCCAGCAGTTTACCCCCCGGGACCCAGTACTTC
-,TRBV10-1,TRBJ2-3,-,CASSPDFTDTQYF,TGCGCCAGCAGCCCGGACTTCACAGATACGCAGTATTTT
-,TRBV5-1,TRBJ2-7,-,CASSRLDTSGYEQYF,TGCGCCAGCAGCCGACTAGACACTTCAGGCTACGAGCAGTACTTC
-,TRBV14,TRBJ1-1,few,CASSQRGGAFF,TGTGCCAGCAGCCAAAGAGGGGGAGCTTTCTTT
TRBD2,TRBV28,TRBJ2-5,-,CASSFGTSGRISETQYF,TGTGCCAGCAGTTTTGGTACTAGCGGGAGGATTTCAGAGACCCAGTACTTC
-,TRBV5-4,TRBJ1-6,-,CASSLDRLNSPLHF,TGTGCCAGCAGCTTGGACAGGTTAAATTCACCCCTCCACTTT
TRBD2,TRBV5-1,TRBJ2-5,-,CASSRTSGSETQYF,TGCGCCAGCAGCCGAACTAGCGGGAGTGAGACCCAGTACTTC
TRBD1,TRBV28,TRBJ1-6,-,CASSFTGTGVYSPLHF,TGTGCCAGCAGTTTTACCGGGACAGGGGTTTACTCACCCCTCCACTTT
-,TRBV28,TRBJ1-5,-,CASTPDLTSNQPQHF,TGTGCCAGCACCCCGGACCTAACGAGCAATCAGCCCCAGCATTTT
-,TRBV7-2,TRBJ2-7,-,CASSLGTTLTYEQYF,TGTGCCAGCAGCTTAGGGACTACCTTAACCTACGAGCAGTACTTC
TRBD1,TRBV6-6,TRBJ1-2,-,CASSKRQGDYGYTF,TGTGCCAGCAGTAAGCGACAGGGCGACTATGGCTACACCTTC
-,TRBV5-4,TRBJ2-3,few,CASSLSTDTQYF,TGTGCCAGCAGCTTGTCCACAGATACGCAGTATTTT
-,TRBV6-1,TRBJ2-2,-,CASSGVRTANTGELFF,TGTGCCAGCAGTGGAGTAAGAACGGCGAACACCGGGGAGCTGTTTTTT
TRBD1,TRBV5-1,TRBJ2-3,-,CASSRAQGAVGSDTQYF,TGCGCCAGCAGCCGAGCTCAGGGGGCAGTCGGTTCCGATACGCAGTATTTT
TRBD1,TRBV29-1,TRBJ1-2,-,CSVEGDRRDGYTF,TGCAGCGTTGAAGGGGACAGGAGGGATGGCTACACCTTC
-,TRBV7-9,TRBJ1-1,-,CASSLRAGEDTEAFF,TGTGCCAGCAGCCTTAGGGCAGGGGAGGACACTGAAGCTTTCTTT
TRBD2,TRBV7-2,TRBJ2-1,-,CASSFTSGISYNEQFF,TGTGCCAGCAGCTTTACTAGCGGGATCTCCTACAATGAGCAGTTCTTC
-,TRBV7-9,TRBJ2-7,-,CASSLLRPGSADEQYF,TGTGCCAGCAGCTTACTCCGGCCAGGTTCAGCCGACGAGCAGTACTTC
TRBD2,TRBV25-1,TRBJ2-1,-,CASIGSGRGGVNEQFF,TGTGCCAGCATCGGTAGCGGGAGGGGCGGGGTCAATGAGCAGTTCTTC
TRBD2,TRBV5-1,TRBJ2-1,-,CASTGETSAPSGEQFF,TGCGCCAGCACCGGGGAGACTAGCGCTCCGTCAGGTGAGCAGTTCTTC
TRBD1,TRBV28,TRBJ1-5,-,CATQTGLWPQHF,TGTGCCACGCAGACAGGGTTGTGGCCCCAGCATTTT
-,TRBV28,TRBJ2-7,-,CASTPDLGLKIQYF,TGTGCCAGCACACCCGACCTCGGGTTGAAAATTCAGTACTTC
TRBD2,TRBV6-5,TRBJ2-7,-,CASSGSSGRRDEQYF,TGTGCCAGCAGTGGGTCTAGCGGGAGAAGGGACGAGCAGTACTTC
-,TRBV7-3,TRBJ2-1,once,CASTTTSSNNEQFF,TGTGCCAGCACCACCACTAGTTCTAACAATGAGCAGTTCTTC
-,TRBV25-1,TRBJ1-1,-,CASSESDRYTEAFF,TGTGCCAGCAGTGAGTCTGACAGATACACTGAAGCTTTCTTT
-,TRBV5-5,TRBJ1-4,-,CASSSLPDPIQKLFF,TGTGCCAGCAGCTCACTCCCGGACCCGATACAAAAACTGTTTTTT
-,TRBV7-2,TRBJ2-3,-,CASSLAGVKTDTQYF,TGTGCCAGCAGCTTAGCGGGAGTTAAGACAGATACGCAGTATTTT
-,TRBV5-6,TRBJ1-2,-,CASSLRTINGVF,TGTGCCAGCAGCTTGAGAACTATCAACGGGGTCTTC
-,TRBV5-1,TRBJ2-2,-,CASSLKVQVGTGELFF,TGCGCCAGCAGCTTGAAAGTCCAGGTGGGCACCGGGGAGCTGTTTTTT
-,TRBV10-3,TRBJ1-3,-,CAIPWFFGNTIYF,TGTGCCATTCCGTGGTTTTTTGGAAACACCATATATTTT
TRBD1,TRBV5-1,TRBJ2-3,-,CASSLVDRGTDTQYF,TGCGCCAGCAGCTTGGTGGACAGGGGTACAGATACGCAGTATTTT